The sequence of this T cell receptor (beta chain) was determined in a study of cytomegalovirus exposure and HLA in healthy donors. The germline gives CDR1 SGHNT, CDR2 YYREEE (reference sequence). J gave up 3 bases and V 0 bases, and 6 bases lay outside the gene matches. This CDR3 contains 15 residues. Remarks on this clone: The antigen is unknown.

PCR primers comprised 60 Vbeta and 13 Jbeta primers. Repertoires were generated with immunoSEQ multiplex PCR, while TCRdb's copy carries only in-frame clones and drops some. Of fewer than 140,000 clones listed, 60% to 75% are singletons. Study results and caveats: Researchers reported in a later analysis that a missense DCLRE1C variant was tied to TCR beta V- and J-gene trimming.

This clonotype originated in a male donor in good health and CMV-seropositive. The chain employs TRBV5-4 and TRBJ2-7; 7 bases map to TRBD2. The specimen sequenced was PBMCs. In DNA, the CDR3 is TGTGCCAGCAGCTTGGTCCAGCGGGGAAACTACGAGCAGTACTTC. Translating gives CASSLVQRGNYEQYF.